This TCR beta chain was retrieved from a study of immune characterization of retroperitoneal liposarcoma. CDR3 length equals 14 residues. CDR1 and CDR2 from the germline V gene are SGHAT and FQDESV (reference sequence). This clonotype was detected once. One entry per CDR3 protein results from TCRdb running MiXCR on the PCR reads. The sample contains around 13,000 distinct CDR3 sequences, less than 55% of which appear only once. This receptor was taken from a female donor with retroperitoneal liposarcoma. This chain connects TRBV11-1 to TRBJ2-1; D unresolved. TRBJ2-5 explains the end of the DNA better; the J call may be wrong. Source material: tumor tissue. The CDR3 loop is CASSLDVYQETQYF. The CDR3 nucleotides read TGTGCCAGCAGCCTGGACGTGTACCAAGAGACCCAGTACTTC.